A selection of T cell receptor beta chains follows, all from one sample in a study of T cell responses to AZD1222 COVID-19 vaccine. Assay used: immunoSEQ multiplex PCR; TCRdb lists only in-frame clones, some missing. The sample lists some 170,000 clones, around 90% occurring once. The sample in question was peripheral blood, obtained 28 days after the second dose of the MenACWY control vaccine. The receptor source for this set is an adult who received the MenACWY meningococcal vaccine as a control. Each CDR3 is given with its conserved first and last residue. The D gene is left open where the match is weak. The size entry is marked missing in some rows and otherwise reads once, few, many or a size class.

d_gene,len,v_gene,j_gene,abundance,CDR3nt,CDR3aa
NA,13,TRBV6-4,TRBJ2-7,NA,TGTGCCAGCAGTCCAATGGACAAGGGCGAGCAGTACTTC,CASSPMDKGEQYF
NA,15,TRBV9,TRBJ1-5,NA,TGTGCCAGCAGCACCCAGCCGGGGAGCAATCAGCCCCAGCATTTT,CASSTQPGSNQPQHF
NA,13,TRBV29-1,TRBJ1-3,NA,TGCAGCGTTTCCGGCCCTTCTGGAAACACCATATATTTT,CSVSGPSGNTIYF
NA,17,TRBV7-3,TRBJ2-5,NA,TGTGCCAGCAGCCCCGGAGGGGGAATCCAGGGTTTGGAGACCCAGTACTTC,CASSPGGGIQGLETQYF
TRBD2,15,TRBV5-1,TRBJ2-1,NA,TGCGCCAGCAGCCTGACTAGCGGGGGGTACAATGAGCAGTTCTTC,CASSLTSGGYNEQFF
NA,11,TRBV29-1,TRBJ1-2,NA,TGCAGCGTTGAAGAGAACTATGGCTACACCTTC,CSVEENYGYTF
NA,15,TRBV6-1,TRBJ1-2,NA,TGTGCCAGCAGTGAAGTTTCGGCCGGGGACTATGGCTACACCTTC,CASSEVSAGDYGYTF
TRBD2,15,TRBV2,TRBJ2-7,NA,TGTGCCAGCAGTGCGAGGGGTAGCGGGGGCTTCGAGCAGTACTTC,CASSARGSGGFEQYF
TRBD2,15,TRBV3-1/TRBV3-2,TRBJ2-1,NA,TGTGCCAGCACCCTTAGCGGGAGATACTACAATGAGCAGTTCTTC,CASTLSGRYYNEQFF
TRBD1,13,TRBV29-1,TRBJ1-5,once,TGCAGCGCACGACAGGGGGGCAATCAGCCCCAGCATTTT,CSARQGGNQPQHF
NA,11,TRBV6-2/TRBV6-3,TRBJ2-1,NA,TGTGCCAGCAGTCCCCTCAATGAGCAGTTCTTC,CASSPLNEQFF
NA,15,TRBV19,TRBJ2-7,NA,TGTGCCAGTAGAAACCGGGACGGGGGAACCTACGAGCAGTACTTC,CASRNRDGGTYEQYF
NA,13,TRBV5-6,TRBJ1-5,once,TGTGCCAGCAATGTGAGGGTCCATCAGCCCCAGCATTTT,CASNVRVHQPQHF
NA,15,TRBV25-1,TRBJ1-2,NA,TGTGCCAGCAGTGAAATCGAGACAGTTAACTATGGCTACACCTTC,CASSEIETVNYGYTF
TRBD1,14,TRBV7-2,TRBJ1-1,few,TGTGCCAGCAGCGAAGACAGGGTGTGGACTGAAGCTTTCTTT,CASSEDRVWTEAFF
TRBD1,13,TRBV30,TRBJ1-2,NA,TGTGCCTGGAGTGAAGACAGGGCCTATGGCTACACCTTC,CAWSEDRAYGYTF
NA,14,TRBV24-1,TRBJ1-2,NA,TGTGCCACCAGTGATTTTGAGGGGGACTATGGCTACACCTTC,CATSDFEGDYGYTF
NA,16,TRBV7-9,TRBJ2-2,NA,TGTGCCAGCAGCTTAGTTAGGACGCCCCACACCGGGGAGCTGTTTTTT,CASSLVRTPHTGELFF
TRBD2,15,TRBV5-1,TRBJ2-7,NA,TGCGCCAGCAGCTTGGGACTAGCGGGTGACTACGAGCAGTACTTC,CASSLGLAGDYEQYF
TRBD2,15,TRBV27,TRBJ2-7,NA,TGTGCCAGCAGGCCCCGGGGGGGCGGCTCCTACGAGCAGTACTTC,CASRPRGGGSYEQYF
TRBD1,16,TRBV27,TRBJ1-6,NA,TGTGCCAGCAGTTCCGGGACAGGGGCATATAATTCACCCCTCCACTTT,CASSSGTGAYNSPLHF
TRBD2,22,TRBV28,TRBJ2-1,NA,TGTGCCAGCAGTTTTGGTAGCGGGAGGGCCGGTATATTGCCTACCTCCTACAATGAGCAGTTCTTC,CASSFGSGRAGILPTSYNEQFF
NA,14,TRBV10-3,TRBJ2-7,NA,TGTGCCATCAGCACAGACGGGTTACCCTACGAGCAGTACTTC,CAISTDGLPYEQYF
NA,14,TRBV19,TRBJ1-5,NA,TGTGCCAGTAGTAATGACAGGATCGATCAGCCCCAGCATTTT,CASSNDRIDQPQHF
NA,17,TRBV24-1,TRBJ2-3,NA,TGTGCCACCAGTGATCGTAACTCCCTGGGGGGCACAGATACGCAGTATTTT,CATSDRNSLGGTDTQYF
TRBD1,19,TRBV7-2,TRBJ2-2,NA,TGTGCCAGCAGGGCTCCGCCGGGCGGGACAGGGGCGAACACCGGGGAGCTGTTTTTT,CASRAPPGGTGANTGELFF
NA,11,TRBV30,TRBJ2-7,once,TGTGCCTGGAGTGACTTCTACGAGCAGTACTTC,CAWSDFYEQYF
NA,13,TRBV30,TRBJ1-1,NA,TGTGCCTGGAGTGTGAGGGCGAACACTGAAGCTTTCTTT,CAWSVRANTEAFF
TRBD1,14,TRBV28,TRBJ1-2,NA,TGTGCCAGCAGGGGACAGGTGGGGGGCGGTGGCTACACCTTC,CASRGQVGGGGYTF
NA,15,TRBV6-1,TRBJ2-2,NA,TGTGCCAGCAGTGAAGCGCTGAGAGGAGCCGGGGAGCTGTTTTTT,CASSEALRGAGELFF
NA,13,TRBV12-3/TRBV12-4,TRBJ2-7,NA,TGTGCCAGCACGGGACATAGCCTTTACGAGCAGTACTTC,CASTGHSLYEQYF
TRBD1,15,TRBV30,TRBJ1-5,NA,TGTGCCTGGAGTGAAGGGACAGGGCTCCGTCAGCCCCAGCATTTT,CAWSEGTGLRQPQHF
NA,13,TRBV28,TRBJ1-1,NA,TGTGCCAGCAGTTTTTCAATCAACAGTGAAGCTTTCTTT,CASSFSINSEAFF
TRBD2,12,TRBV7-9,TRBJ2-2,NA,TGTGCCAGCAGTCGGGAGGGAGGGGAGCTGTTTTTT,CASSREGGELFF
TRBD2,15,TRBV10-3,TRBJ2-7,once,TGTGCCATCAGTGAGTCGAGCGGGAACTCCTACGAGCAGTACTTC,CAISESSGNSYEQYF
TRBD1,13,TRBV2,TRBJ1-2,NA,TGTGCCAGCAGACCAGGGGGTTTGGGTGGCTACACCTTC,CASRPGGLGGYTF
NA,12,TRBV2,TRBJ1-1,NA,TGTGCCAGCAGACCCCTGGTTACAGAAGCTTTCTTT,CASRPLVTEAFF
TRBD2,18,TRBV5-1,TRBJ2-2,few,TGCGCCAACACTCGACTAGCGGGTAGGCCAACCAGAACCGGGGAGCTGTTTTTT,CANTRLAGRPTRTGELFF
NA,15,TRBV2,TRBJ1-6,once,TGTGCCAGCAGTGAACAGGGGTACTATAATTCACCCCTCCACTTT,CASSEQGYYNSPLHF
NA,14,TRBV28,TRBJ2-7,NA,TGTGCCAGCAGTGCCAAGTACAGGGACGACGAGCAGTACTTC,CASSAKYRDDEQYF
NA,12,TRBV12-3/TRBV12-4,TRBJ1-1,many,TGTGCCAGCGAGGGGGAAGGGCCTGAAGCTTTCTTT,CASEGEGPEAFF
NA,13,TRBV4-3,TRBJ2-3,NA,TGCGCCAGCAGCCAAGCTGGGACAGATACGCAGTATTTT,CASSQAGTDTQYF